The 22 T cell receptor beta chains below come from one sample, sequenced in a study of T cells in Graves' hyperthyroidism and ophthalmopathy. Amplified TCR beta CDR3 regions came from RNA transcripts. First-round RT-PCR targeting the TCR CDR3 was performed with the HTBI primer set. TCRdb ran MiXCR on the multiplex PCR reads and lists one entry per CDR3 protein. The sample includes around 500,000 distinct CDR3 sequences, around a fifth of them seen just once. Sequences were obtained from blood. The receptors shown here come from a woman in her 70s with Graves' ophthalmopathy.

CDR3 region: CASSITIAIQDTQYF. The DNA for the CDR3 is TGCGCCAGCAGCATTACGATAGCGATCCAAGATACGCAGTATTTT. The chain recombines TRBV5-1 with TRBJ2-3; maybe TRBD2 (5 bases). The CDR3 consists of 15 residues. Per germline, CDR1 SGHRS and CDR2 YFSETQ. V lost 4 bases, J lost 5 bases, and 17 bases lay in between.

The CDR3 sequence: CASSQDKAGDYGYTF. DNA of the CDR3: TGCGCCAGCAGCCAAGATAAGGCAGGAGACTATGGCTACACCTTC. V is TRBV4-3 and J is TRBJ1-2, with D unclear. The CDR3 length is 15 residues. CDR1 and CDR2 (germline): LGHNA, YSLEER. Trimming took off 0 bases at V and 3 bases at J, with 11 bases between the two ends.

This chain links TRBV7-9 with TRBJ2-3; D not certain. CDR3 length: 17 amino acids. Germline CDR1 reads SEHNR; CDR2 reads FQNEAQ (reference sequence). The V end lost 2 bases, the J end lost 1 base, and 16 bases lay between the germline ends. Here the CDR3 DNA reads TGTGCCAGCAGCTTACATTTCTGGCAACCGCGCACAGATACGCAGTATTTT. Amino acid sequence: CASSLHFWQPRTDTQYF.

This chain joins TRBV12-3 or TRBV12-4 and TRBJ1-1; weak D call: TRBD1 (6 bases). The CDR3 runs 14 residues. Trimming took off 7 bases at V and 0 bases at J, with 12 bases between the two ends. For the CDR3, the DNA is TGTGCCAGCAAAGAGGACAGATTGAACACTGAAGCTTTCTTT. Translation gives CASKEDRLNTEAFF.

This clonotype was found a few times. The chain joins TRBV3-1 to TRBJ1-5; D gene unclear. Trimming left V 0 bases short and J 5 bases short, with 11 bases between. In germline, CDR1 is LGHDT, CDR2 YNNKEL (reference sequence). The CDR3 spans 15 residues. The CDR3 DNA is TGTGCCAGCAGCCAAGACTTATTAAGCGATCAGCCCCAGCATTTT. Protein product: CASSQDLLSDQPQHF.

The V gene is TRBV24-1, the J gene TRBJ1-3; the match to TRBD1 covers 9 bases. Germline-derived CDR1 and CDR2 are KGHDR and SFDVKD. J was trimmed by 3 bases and V by 9 bases; bases with no gene match: 8. The CDR3 has 15 amino acids. CDR3: CATPRKTGGGNTIYF. In DNA form, the CDR3 reads TGTGCCACCCCGAGGAAGACAGGGGGTGGAAACACCATATATTTT.

The chain has TRBV3-1 and TRBJ2-7, with D possibly being TRBD1 (6 bases). V gave up 0 bases and J gave up 12 bases, with 12 bases separating them. In germline, CDR1 is LGHDT, CDR2 YNNKEL (reference sequence). CDR3 size: 12 residues. The CDR3 DNA reads TGTGCCAGCAGCCAAGAAGGTGACAGGCGGTACTTC. It translates to CASSQEGDRRYF.

V usage is TRBV20-1 and J usage is TRBJ2-7; 12 bases are a match to TRBD2. Trimming cost V 0 bases and J 6 bases; bases outside gene matches: 6. Germline CDR1 reads DFQATT; CDR2 reads SNEGSKA (reference sequence). This CDR3 comprises 15 residues. The CDR3 spells CSARDRLAGASEQYF. The CDR3 DNA reads TGCAGTGCTAGAGATCGACTAGCGGGAGCGTCCGAGCAGTACTTC.

This clonotype has at least ten counts. CDR3 in DNA: TGCAGTGCTAGACGAGGAGTTCCGGACTATCATTCCTACGAGCAGTACTTC. It yields the protein CSARRGVPDYHSYEQYF. The chain uses TRBV20-1 and TRBJ2-7; the D gene is possibly TRBD2 (6 bases). The germline gives CDR1 DFQATT, CDR2 SNEGSKA (reference sequence). Trimming stripped 2 bases from V and 1 base from J, with 21 bases between. CDR3 length: 17 residues.

This rearrangement joins TRBV29-1 to TRBJ1-2, with 9 bases aligning to TRBD1. The CDR3 is 13 amino acids. Germline trimming cut 3 bases from V and 5 bases from J; bases unmatched to any gene: 4. CDR1 is SQVTM and CDR2 is ANQGSEA in the germline V gene. CDR3 nucleotide sequence: TGCAGCGTTGACCCCGGGACAGGGTATGGCTACACCTTC. It encodes CSVDPGTGYGYTF.

This clonotype was picked up a small number of times. The rearrangement uses TRBV9 and TRBJ2-1; D is undetermined. The germline V gene has CDR1 SGDLS and CDR2 YYNGEE. Trimming removed 4 bases from V and 5 bases from J, with 10 bases in between. The length of the CDR3 is 13 residues. In DNA form, the CDR3 reads TGTGCCAGCAGCCCAGAAGGCCACAATGAGCAGTTCTTC. Amino acid sequence: CASSPEGHNEQFF.

This clonotype was counted between two and nine times. The V call is TRBV19, the J call TRBJ2-3; no definite D call. Germline V gene sequence: CDR1 LNHDA, CDR2 SQIVND (reference sequence). CDR3 size: 13 residues. With 7 bases removed from V and 0 bases from J, the gap between germline ends came to 8 bases. The CDR3: CASNKASTDTQYF. For the CDR3, the DNA is TGTGCCAGTAACAAGGCTAGCACAGATACGCAGTATTTT.

There are a few counts of this clonotype. This rearrangement joins TRBV24-1 to TRBJ2-7, with TRBD1 as a possible D gene (6 bases). The germline V and J ends were trimmed by 2 bases and 2 bases, with 12 bases remaining between them. CDR3 length: 15 amino acids. CDR1 KGHDR and CDR2 SFDVKD come from the germline V gene. Here the CDR3 reads CATSDWQGSPYEQYF. Written as DNA, the CDR3 is TGTGCCACCAGTGATTGGCAGGGGAGCCCCTACGAGCAGTACTTC.

This chain links TRBV29-1 with TRBJ2-1; the match to TRBD2 covers 8 bases. The germline V gene has CDR1 SQVTM and CDR2 ANQGSEA. V dropped 6 bases and J dropped 1; count of bases not matched to a gene: 8. The CDR3 is 15 residues long. CDR3 region: CSVQRGLGSYNEQFF. The CDR3 nucleotides read TGCAGCGTCCAAAGGGGACTAGGGTCCTACAATGAGCAGTTCTTC.

The sample holds a few counts of this clonotype. The gene calls are TRBV5-1 and TRBJ2-7; 11 positions match TRBD2. The CDR3 contains 15 residues. CDR1 SGHRS and CDR2 YFSETQ come from the germline V gene. The V segment lost 4 bases and the J segment 2 bases; nucleotides outside the gene matches: 5. CDR3: CASSDTSGSPYEQYF. DNA for the CDR3: TGCGCCAGCAGCGATACTAGCGGGAGCCCCTACGAGCAGTACTTC.

This clonotype was seen more than once but under ten times. This rearrangement joins TRBV6-2 or TRBV6-3 to TRBJ2-5; D not resolved. CDR3 size: 14 residues. V was cut by 6 bases and J by 8 bases, with 19 bases left in between. Germline CDR1 reads MNHEY; CDR2 reads SVGEGT. This CDR3 reads CASRAPETWGTQYF. Here the CDR3 DNA reads TGTGCCAGCAGGGCGCCGGAGACCTGGGGTACCCAGTACTTC.

This clonotype was counted between two and nine times. The chain links TRBV20-1 to TRBJ2-3; TRBD2 agrees at 11 bases. The CDR3 length is 14 residues. The germline gives CDR1 DFQATT, CDR2 SNEGSKA (reference sequence). V gave up 1 base and J gave up 5 bases; unmatched junction bases: 2. As DNA, the CDR3 is TGCAGTGCTAGAGCCGGGACTAGCGGAGATACGCAGTATTTT. Amino acids: CSARAGTSGDTQYF.

This clonotype was detected a few times. The chain carries TRBV12-3 or TRBV12-4 and TRBJ2-7, with D tentatively TRBD2 (5 bases). The ends were cut back, 5 bases at V and 3 bases at J, with 14 bases in the middle. CDR3 length equals 14 residues. The chain's CDR3 is CASSKGALLYEQYF. The DNA for the CDR3 is TGTGCCAGCAGTAAGGGAGCCCTTCTCTACGAGCAGTACTTC.

V gene TRBV6-1 combines with J gene TRBJ1-1; D gene ambiguous. Per germline, CDR1 MNHNS and CDR2 SASEGT. This CDR3 comprises 14 residues. V lost 6 bases to trimming and J lost 1 base, with 12 bases between them. Here the CDR3 reads CASSFGVRNTEAFF. The CDR3 region has the DNA TGTGCCAGCAGCTTTGGGGTTAGGAACACTGAAGCTTTCTTT.

At least ten counts were recorded for this clonotype. The chain employs TRBV27 and TRBJ2-2; tentatively, D is TRBD2 (6 bases). Germline CDR1 is MNHEY and CDR2 is SMNVEV (reference sequence). The ends were cut back, 2 bases at V and 1 base at J, with 8 bases in the middle. This CDR3 has 15 residues. CDR3 DNA sequence: TGTGCCAGCAGTTTAATTAGCGGGAACACCGGGGAGCTGTTTTTT. It codes for CASSLISGNTGELFF.

The rearrangement uses TRBV19 and TRBJ1-1; D remains unclear. CDR3 length: 16 residues. From germline, CDR1 is LNHDA and CDR2 SQIVND (reference sequence). V shed 7 bases and J shed 6 bases, with 24 bases lying between them. CDR3 region: CASTAPYGLTRSEAFF. The CDR3, as DNA: TGTGCCAGTACCGCGCCCTACGGGCTAACCCGCTCTGAAGCTTTCTTT. Supplemented by reference TRBV19 and TRBJ1-1, the full variable domain reads DGGITQSPKYLFRKEGQNVTLSCEQNLNHDAMYWYRQDPGQGLRLIYYSQIVNDFQKGDIAEGYSVSREKKESFPLTVTSAQKNPTAFYLCASTAPYGLTRSEAFFGQGTRLTVV.

This clonotype was seen a handful of times. The chain couples TRBV20-1 to TRBJ2-3, with D unresolved. This CDR3 has 15 amino acids. In germline, CDR1 is DFQATT, CDR2 SNEGSKA (reference sequence). The V gene lost 0 bases and the J gene lost 4 bases, with 14 bases spanning the gap. The CDR3 spells CSARDLARVADTQYF. CDR3 nucleotides: TGCAGTGCTAGAGATCTGGCTAGGGTTGCAGATACGCAGTATTTT.